This TCR beta chain was captured in a study of regulatory T cells in long-lasting Graves disease. Of note for this clonotype: Without the conserved terminal phenylalanine or tryptophan, this CDR3 likely stems from a read error.

With iRepertoire HTBI primers and Arm-PCR of CDR3 regions, TCR beta libraries were built. One entry per CDR3 protein results from TCRdb running MiXCR on the multiplex PCR reads. There are 450,000 to 700,000 distinct CDR3 sequences in the sample; roughly 13% occur only once, and 10% lies in the top ten. This CDR3 region has 16 residues. CDR1 and CDR2 (germline): SNHLY, FYNNEI. V was trimmed by 0 bases and J by 3 bases, leaving 12 bases between them. Stated time point: newly diagnosed GD, antithyroid drugs for less than 3 months. The TCR library was made from RNA extracted from PBMCs. Another study also made use of these data, one on T cells in Graves' hyperthyroidism and ophthalmopathy. This second study notes: Ophthalmopathy was identified by the model a median about 6.8 months ahead of onset.

The V gene is TRBV2, the J gene TRBJ1-5, with D possibly matching TRBD1 (5 bases). Specimen: peripheral blood mononuclear cells (PBMCs), collected at new diagnosis, from a patient treated with antithyroid drugs. The source is a man between 25 and 39 years old with Graves disease. The CDR3 DNA follows: TGTGCCAGCAGTGAAGCGCTGGGGCGGGTCAATCAGCCCCAGCATTCT. It encodes CASSEALGRVNQPQHS.